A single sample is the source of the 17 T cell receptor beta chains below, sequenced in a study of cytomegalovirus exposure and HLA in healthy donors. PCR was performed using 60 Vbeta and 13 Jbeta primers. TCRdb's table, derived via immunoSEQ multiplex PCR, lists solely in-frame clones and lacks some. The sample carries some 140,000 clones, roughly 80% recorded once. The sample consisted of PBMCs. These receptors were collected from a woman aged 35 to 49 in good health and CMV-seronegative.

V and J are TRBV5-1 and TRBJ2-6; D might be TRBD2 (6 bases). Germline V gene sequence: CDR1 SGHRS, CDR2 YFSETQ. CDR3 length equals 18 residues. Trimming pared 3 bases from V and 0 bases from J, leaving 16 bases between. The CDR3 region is CASSSGGGIHSGANVLTF. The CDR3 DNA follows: TGCGCCAGCAGCTCCGGGGGAGGCATTCACTCTGGGGCCAACGTCCTGACTTTC.

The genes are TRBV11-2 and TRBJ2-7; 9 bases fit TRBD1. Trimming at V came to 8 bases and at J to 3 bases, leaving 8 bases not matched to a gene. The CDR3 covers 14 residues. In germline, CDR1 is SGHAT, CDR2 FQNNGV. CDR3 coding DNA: TGTGCCAGCGGAACCGGGACAGGGCACTACGAGCAGTACTTC. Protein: CASGTGTGHYEQYF.

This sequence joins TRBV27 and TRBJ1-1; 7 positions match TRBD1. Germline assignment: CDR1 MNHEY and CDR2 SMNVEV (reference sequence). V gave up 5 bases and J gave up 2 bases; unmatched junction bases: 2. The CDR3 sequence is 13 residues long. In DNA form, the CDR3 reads TGTGCCAGCAGTACAGGGGACAACACTGAAGCTTTCTTT. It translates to CASSTGDNTEAFF.

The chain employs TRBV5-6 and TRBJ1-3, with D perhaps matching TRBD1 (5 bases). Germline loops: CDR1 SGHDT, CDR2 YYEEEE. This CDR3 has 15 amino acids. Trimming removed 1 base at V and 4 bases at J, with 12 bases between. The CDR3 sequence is CASSLRPGLGNTIYF. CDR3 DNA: TGTGCCAGCAGCTTGAGGCCGGGACTCGGAAACACCATATATTTT.

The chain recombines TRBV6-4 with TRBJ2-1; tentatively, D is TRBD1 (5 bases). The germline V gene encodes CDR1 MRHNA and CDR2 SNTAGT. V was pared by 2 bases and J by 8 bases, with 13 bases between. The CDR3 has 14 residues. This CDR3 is CASSDGSLGDEQFF. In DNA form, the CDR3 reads TGTGCCAGCAGTGACGGTTCCCTAGGGGATGAGCAGTTCTTC.

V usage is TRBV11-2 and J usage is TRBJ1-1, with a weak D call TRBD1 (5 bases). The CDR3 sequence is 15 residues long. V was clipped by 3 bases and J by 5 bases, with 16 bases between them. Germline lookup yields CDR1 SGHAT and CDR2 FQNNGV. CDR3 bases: TGTGCCAGCAGCTTTCAGGGTTCGCGGGAGACTGAAGCTTTCTTT. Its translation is CASSFQGSRETEAFF.

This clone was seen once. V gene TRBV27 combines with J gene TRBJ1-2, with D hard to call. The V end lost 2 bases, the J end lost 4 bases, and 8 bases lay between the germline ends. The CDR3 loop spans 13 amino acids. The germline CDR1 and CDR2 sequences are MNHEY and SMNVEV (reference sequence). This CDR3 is CASSLTAGYGYTF. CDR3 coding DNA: TGTGCCAGCAGTTTAACGGCAGGCTATGGCTACACCTTC.

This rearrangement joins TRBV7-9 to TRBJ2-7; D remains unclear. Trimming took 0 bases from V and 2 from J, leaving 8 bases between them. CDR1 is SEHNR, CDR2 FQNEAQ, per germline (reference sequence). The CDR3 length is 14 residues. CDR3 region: CASSLASTTYEQYF. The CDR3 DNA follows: TGTGCCAGCAGCTTAGCGAGCACCACCTACGAGCAGTACTTC.

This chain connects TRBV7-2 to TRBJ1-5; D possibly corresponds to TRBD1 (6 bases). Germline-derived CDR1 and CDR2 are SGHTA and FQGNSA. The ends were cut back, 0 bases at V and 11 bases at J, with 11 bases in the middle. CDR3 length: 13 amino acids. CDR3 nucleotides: TGTGCCAGCAGCTTAGCGGACAGTGCAGCCCAGCATTTT. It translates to CASSLADSAAQHF.

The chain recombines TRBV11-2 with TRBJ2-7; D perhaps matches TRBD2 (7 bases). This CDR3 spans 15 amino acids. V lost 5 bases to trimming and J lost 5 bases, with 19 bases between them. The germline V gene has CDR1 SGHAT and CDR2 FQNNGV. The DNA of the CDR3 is TGTGCCAGCAGCCCCTGGGGTGGCGGGGGCGACGAGCAGTACTTC. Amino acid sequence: CASSPWGGGGDEQYF.

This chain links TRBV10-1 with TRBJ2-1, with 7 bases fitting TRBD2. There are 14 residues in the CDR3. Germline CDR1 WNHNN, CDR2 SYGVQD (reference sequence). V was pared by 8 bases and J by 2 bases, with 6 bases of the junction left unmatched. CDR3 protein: CASSGGGPYNEQFF. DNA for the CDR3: TGCGCCAGCTCCGGGGGAGGGCCCTACAATGAGCAGTTCTTC.

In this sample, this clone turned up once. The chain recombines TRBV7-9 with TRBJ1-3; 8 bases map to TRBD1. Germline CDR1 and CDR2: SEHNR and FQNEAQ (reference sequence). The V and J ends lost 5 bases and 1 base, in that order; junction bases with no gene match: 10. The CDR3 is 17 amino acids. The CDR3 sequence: CASSVRWDRLSGNTIYF. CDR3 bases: TGTGCCAGCAGCGTGAGGTGGGACAGGTTGTCTGGAAACACCATATATTTT.

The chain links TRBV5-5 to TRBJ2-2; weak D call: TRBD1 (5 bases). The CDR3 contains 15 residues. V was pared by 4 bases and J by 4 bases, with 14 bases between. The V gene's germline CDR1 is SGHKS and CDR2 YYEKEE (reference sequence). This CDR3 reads CASSATGVGTGELFF. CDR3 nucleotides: TGTGCCAGCAGCGCAACAGGAGTAGGCACCGGGGAGCTGTTTTTT.

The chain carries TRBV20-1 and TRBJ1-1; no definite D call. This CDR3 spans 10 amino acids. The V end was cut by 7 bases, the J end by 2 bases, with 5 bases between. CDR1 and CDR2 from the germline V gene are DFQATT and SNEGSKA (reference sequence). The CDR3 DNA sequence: TGCAGTGGGGCTAACACTGAAGCTTTCTTT. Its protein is CSGANTEAFF.

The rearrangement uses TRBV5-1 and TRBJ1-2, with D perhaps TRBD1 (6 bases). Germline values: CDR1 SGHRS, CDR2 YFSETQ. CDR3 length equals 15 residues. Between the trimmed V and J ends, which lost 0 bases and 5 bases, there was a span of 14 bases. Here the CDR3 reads CASSLARTADYGYTF. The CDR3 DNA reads TGCGCCAGCAGCTTGGCAAGGACAGCAGATTATGGCTACACCTTC.

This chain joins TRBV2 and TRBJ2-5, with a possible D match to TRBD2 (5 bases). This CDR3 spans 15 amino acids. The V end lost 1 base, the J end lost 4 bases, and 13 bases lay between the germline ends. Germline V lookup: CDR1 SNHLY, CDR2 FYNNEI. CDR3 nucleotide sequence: TGTGCCAGCAGTGAAGTTTTTGGAGGTCGAGAGACCCAGTACTTC. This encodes CASSEVFGGRETQYF.

CDR3 loop: CASSKATDTEAFF. Written as DNA, the CDR3 is TGTGCCAGCAGCAAAGCGACAGACACTGAAGCTTTCTTT. The chain couples TRBV21-1 to TRBJ1-1; the listed D gene, TRBD1, was not tested against the DNA. TRBV21-1 is tagged as a pseudogene. The CDR3 length is 13 residues.